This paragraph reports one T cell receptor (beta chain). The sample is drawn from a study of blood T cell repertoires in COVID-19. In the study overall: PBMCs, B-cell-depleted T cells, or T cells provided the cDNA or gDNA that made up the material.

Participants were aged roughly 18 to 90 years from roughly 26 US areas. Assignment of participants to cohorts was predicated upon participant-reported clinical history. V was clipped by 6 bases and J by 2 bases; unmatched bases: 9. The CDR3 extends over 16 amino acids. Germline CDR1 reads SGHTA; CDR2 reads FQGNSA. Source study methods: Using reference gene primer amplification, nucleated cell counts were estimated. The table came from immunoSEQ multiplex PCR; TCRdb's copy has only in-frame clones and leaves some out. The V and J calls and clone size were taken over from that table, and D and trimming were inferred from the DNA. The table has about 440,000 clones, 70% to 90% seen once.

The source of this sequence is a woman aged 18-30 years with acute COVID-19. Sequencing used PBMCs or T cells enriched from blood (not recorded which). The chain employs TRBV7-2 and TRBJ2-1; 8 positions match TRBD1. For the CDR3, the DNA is TGTGCCAGCAGGCGAGGCGGACAGGGAACCTACAATGAGCAGTTCTTC. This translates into CASRRGGQGTYNEQFF. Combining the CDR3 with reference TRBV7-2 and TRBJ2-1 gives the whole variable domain GAGVSQSPSNKVTEKGKDVELRCDPISGHTALYWYRQSLGQGLEFLIYFQGNSAPDKSGLPSDRFSAERTGGSVSTLTIQRTQQEDSAVYLCASRRGGQGTYNEQFFGPGTRLTVL.